What follows is one TCR beta chain and its context. Treatment indicated: oral pan-JAK inhibitor, 5-10 mg twice daily. These data are taken from a study of CD8+ T cells in alopecia areata. Reverse transcription of extracted RNA yielded cDNA, which provided the sequencing template. The table came from immunoSEQ multiplex PCR; TCRdb's copy has only in-frame clones and leaves some out. The data contain hundreds of thousands of clones, about three fifths of them seen just once; the ten biggest clones take up under 2%. Germline CDR1 is GTSNPN and CDR2 is SVGIG (reference sequence). There are 13 residues in the CDR3. V was clipped by 2 bases and J by 7 bases, with 9 bases between them.

The TCR was taken from a human donor with alopecia areata. The starting material was CD4+ T cells sorted from blood, obtained at week 24, from a patient treated with tofacitinib. The chain joins TRBV30 to TRBJ1-6; D is possibly TRBD1 (5 bases). The CDR3 here is CAWSRDGNSPLHF. As DNA, the CDR3 is TGTGCCTGGAGTCGGGACGGGAATTCACCCCTCCACTTT.